These 21 T cell receptor beta chains were all obtained from the same sample, sequenced in a study of cytomegalovirus exposure and HLA in healthy donors. The PCR had 60 Vbeta and 13 Jbeta primers. Data came from immunoSEQ multiplex PCR; TCRdb stores just in-frame clones and leaves some out. The sample totals about 65,000 clones; its top ten clones hold roughly 15%. Source material: PBMCs. The receptors were gathered from a boy aged 5-17 years in good health and CMV-seronegative.

The rearrangement joins TRBV29-1 to TRBJ2-5; D is perhaps TRBD1 (6 bases). The J call may be in error: the DNA end matches TRBJ2-7 better. The CDR3 covers 13 residues. Germline CDR1 reads SQVTM; CDR2 reads ANQGSEA. The CDR3 spells CSGGEQGNYEQYF. Written as DNA, the CDR3 is TGCAGCGGAGGGGAGCAGGGGAACTACGAGCAGTACTTC.

The rearrangement joins TRBV18 to TRBJ2-3, with 10 bases identical to TRBD2. This CDR3 comprises 16 residues. The germline CDR1 and CDR2 sequences are KGHSH and LQKENI. Trimming cost V 5 bases and J 0 bases; bases outside gene matches: 5. CDR3 DNA sequence: TGTGCCAGCTCATCCGGACTAGCGGTTAGCACAGATACGCAGTATTTT. Protein: CASSSGLAVSTDTQYF.

The chain couples TRBV11-2 to TRBJ2-7, with D perhaps matching TRBD1 (6 bases). There are 15 residues in the CDR3. V shed 0 bases and J shed 0 bases, with 9 bases lying between them. Germline V CDR1 and CDR2: SGHAT, FQNNGV. CDR3 residues: CASSLEQGLSYEQYF. CDR3 in DNA: TGTGCCAGCAGCTTAGAACAGGGCCTCTCCTACGAGCAGTACTTC. Full variable domain (remainder filled in from reference TRBV11-2 and TRBJ2-7): EAGVAQSPRYKIIEKRQSVAFWCNPISGHATLYWYQQILGQGPKLLIQFQNNGVVDDSQLPKDRFSAERLKGVDSTLKIQPAKLEDSAVYLCASSLEQGLSYEQYFGPGTRLTVT.

The V call is TRBV5-1, the J call TRBJ2-1; D possibly corresponds to TRBD2 (5 bases). The V gene's germline CDR1 is SGHRS and CDR2 YFSETQ. The V end was cut by 7 bases, the J end by 6 bases, with 14 bases between. The length of the CDR3 is 13 residues. The CDR3: CASQEVATNEQFF. CDR3 coding DNA: TGCGCCAGCCAGGAGGTAGCCACCAATGAGCAGTTCTTC.

V gene TRBV7-9 combines with J gene TRBJ1-1; 7 nucleotides line up with TRBD1. J lost 8 bases, V lost 5 bases, and 5 bases had no gene match. The CDR3 runs 12 residues. Germline values: CDR1 SEHNR, CDR2 FQNEAQ (reference sequence). The CDR3 nucleotides read TGTGCCAGCAGCCCCCGGGACAGCGAAGCTTTCTTT. Translating gives CASSPRDSEAFF. The full variable domain, rest sourced from reference TRBV7-9 and TRBJ1-1, is DTGVSQNPRHKITKRGQNVTFRCDPISEHNRLYWYRQTLGQGPEFLTYFQNEAQLEKSRLLSDRFSAERPKGSFSTLEIQRTEQGDSAMYLCASSPRDSEAFFGQGTRLTVV.

As DNA, the CDR3 is TGTGCCAGTAGTATGCAGGGAGGAGGCTACGAGCAGTACTTC. This codes for CASSMQGGGYEQYF. The chain employs TRBV19 and TRBJ2-7, with D perhaps matching TRBD2 (6 bases). CDR1 LNHDA and CDR2 SQIVND come from the germline V gene (reference sequence). Trimming pared 3 bases from V and 3 bases from J, leaving 12 bases between. There are 14 residues in the CDR3.

J is TRBJ1-1 and V is TRBV29-1; 7 bases fit TRBD1. CDR3 size: 13 residues. Germline assignment: CDR1 SQVTM and CDR2 ANQGSEA. After removal of 5 bases from V and 3 bases from J, the junction contained 6 bases not matched to a gene. CDR3 nucleotides: TGCAGCGTTCGACAGGGCGTGGACACTGAAGCTTTCTTT. Encoded protein: CSVRQGVDTEAFF.

The chain is built from TRBV7-8 and TRBJ1-2; D ambiguous. The V gene's germline CDR1 is SGHVS and CDR2 FQNEAQ. The CDR3 contains 14 residues. Trimming took off 1 base at V and 3 bases at J, with 9 bases between the two ends. This CDR3 is CASSLEAGYYGYTF. The CDR3, as DNA: TGTGCCAGCAGCTTAGAGGCGGGATACTATGGCTACACCTTC.

The J gene is TRBJ2-1, the V gene TRBV5-4; 7 bases are a match to TRBD2. Per germline, CDR1 SGHNT and CDR2 YYREEE (reference sequence). Trimming took 4 bases from V and 0 from J; bases not matched to a gene: 19. CDR3 length: 20 residues. The CDR3 coding sequence is TGTGCCAGCAGCCCCCGCAGATATAGGGAGGGCCAAAGCTCCTACAATGAGCAGTTCTTC. This gives the protein CASSPRRYREGQSSYNEQFF.

The gene calls are TRBV4-2 and TRBJ2-3, with a weak D call TRBD2 (5 bases). Germline CDR1 reads LGHNA; CDR2 reads YNFKEQ. V lost 1 base and J lost 4, with 12 bases in between. The CDR3 consists of 15 residues. The CDR3 is CASSQGRLSPDTQYF. The CDR3 DNA follows: TGTGCCAGCAGCCAAGGGAGGCTGAGCCCAGATACGCAGTATTTT.

The rearrangement joins TRBV7-2 to TRBJ2-5, with 8 positions matching TRBD2. V trimming: 4 bases; J trimming: 4 bases; junction bases outside the gene matches: 5. Germline V CDR1 and CDR2: SGHTA, FQGNSA. The CDR3 is 14 residues long. The CDR3 DNA follows: TGTGCCAGCAGCTCCGCCAGCGGGAGAGAGACCCAGTACTTC. Residues: CASSSASGRETQYF.

The chain joins TRBV29-1 to TRBJ1-1, with D uncertain. V was trimmed by 2 bases and J by 7 bases, leaving 5 bases between them. The CDR3 loop spans 10 amino acids. The germline CDR1 and CDR2 sequences are SQVTM and ANQGSEA. The CDR3 DNA reads TGCAGCGTTGAATCTATTGAAGCTTTCTTT. This translates into CSVESIEAFF.

A word on this clone: The junction does not match germline at one end; this may be a read error. Other DNA sequences in the same sample also yield this CDR3. The gene calls are TRBV7-9 and TRBJ1-1; no firm D call. The CDR3 sequence is 10 residues long. Germline lookup yields CDR1 SEHNR and CDR2 FQNEAQ (reference sequence). The CDR3 DNA reads TGTGCCAGCAGCTTCGCTGAGGCTTTCTTT. Its protein is CASSFAEAFF. The variable domain in full, completed from reference TRBV7-9 and TRBJ1-1, reads DTGVSQNPRHKITKRGQNVTFRCDPISEHNRLYWYRQTLGQGPEFLTYFQNEAQLEKSRLLSDRFSAERPKGSFSTLEIQRTEQGDSAMYLCASSFAEAFFGQGTRLTVV.

A note on this clone: A read error may account for a junction end that differs from germline. The CDR3 region has the DNA TGTGCCAGCGCACCACTCGGTGCAGGGGTCACAGATACGCAGTATTTT. Translated, it gives CASAPLGAGVTDTQYF. This chain joins TRBV18 and TRBJ2-3; possibly TRBD1 for D (6 bases). CDR1 and CDR2 (germline): KGHSH, LQKENI. The CDR3 length is 16 residues.

The V call is TRBV5-1, the J call TRBJ2-5; 8 positions agree with TRBD2. From germline, CDR1 is SGHRS and CDR2 YFSETQ. Losses at the gene ends were 7 bases for V and 2 bases for J; bases not matched to a gene: 10. The CDR3 is 15 residues long. The CDR3 region has the DNA TGCGCCAGCCGTCCTATAGCGGGGCTACAAGAGACCCAGTACTTC. It specifies CASRPIAGLQETQYF.

The V and J genes are TRBV30 and TRBJ1-2; D remains ambiguous. Per the germline V gene, CDR1 is GTSNPN and CDR2 is SVGIG (reference sequence). V was cut by 2 bases and J by 1 base, with 11 bases left in between. The CDR3 consists of 14 residues. The CDR3 region is CAWSTLGSNYGYTF. CDR3 in DNA: TGTGCCTGGAGTACTCTCGGGAGTAACTATGGCTACACCTTC.

V is TRBV25-1 and J is TRBJ2-1; 11 nucleotides align to TRBD2. The CDR3 contains 14 residues. The V gene's germline CDR1 is MGHDK and CDR2 SYGVNS. Unmatched junction bases numbered 5, after V lost 6 bases and J lost 7 bases. For the CDR3, the DNA is TGTGCCAGCAGCTATAGCGGGAGGGCAAATGAGCAGTTCTTC. Translation: CASSYSGRANEQFF.

The chain joins TRBV27 to TRBJ1-5; 9 positions match TRBD1. Germline CDR1 and CDR2: MNHEY and SMNVEV (reference sequence). The CDR3 has 15 amino acids. V lost 4 bases to trimming and J lost 6 bases; unmatched junction nucleotides: 7. CDR3 sequence reads: CASSSRDRVGQPQHF. The CDR3, as DNA: TGTGCCAGCAGTTCCCGGGACAGGGTAGGTCAGCCCCAGCATTTT.

This CDR3 reads CASSLRSSGREPQHF. CDR3 nucleotide sequence: TGTGCCAGCAGCTTGAGATCTTCGGGCAGGGAGCCCCAGCATTTT. This chain uses TRBV5-6 with TRBJ1-5; D may be TRBD1 (5 bases). Germline-derived CDR1 and CDR2 are SGHDT and YYEEEE. This CDR3 is 15 amino acids long. Between the trimmed V and J ends, which lost 1 base and 8 bases, there was a span of 16 bases.

The chain combines TRBV29-1 with TRBJ2-3, with 9 bases matching TRBD1. The junction had 5 bases not matched to a gene; V was cut back by 3 bases and J by 4 bases. Per germline, CDR1 SQVTM and CDR2 ANQGSEA. This CDR3 is built from 14 residues. In nucleotides, the CDR3 is TGCAGCGTTGATTCGACAGGGGGAGCAGATACGCAGTATTTT. The encoded protein is CSVDSTGGADTQYF.

The J gene is TRBJ1-6, the V gene TRBV7-9; possibly TRBD1 for D (5 bases). The CDR3 has 13 amino acids. The germline gives CDR1 SEHNR, CDR2 FQNEAQ (reference sequence). The V and J ends lost 8 bases and 10 bases respectively, with 15 bases between them. The CDR3 is CASGTEGGSPLHF. As DNA, the CDR3 is TGTGCCAGCGGGACGGAGGGAGGATCACCCCTCCACTTT.